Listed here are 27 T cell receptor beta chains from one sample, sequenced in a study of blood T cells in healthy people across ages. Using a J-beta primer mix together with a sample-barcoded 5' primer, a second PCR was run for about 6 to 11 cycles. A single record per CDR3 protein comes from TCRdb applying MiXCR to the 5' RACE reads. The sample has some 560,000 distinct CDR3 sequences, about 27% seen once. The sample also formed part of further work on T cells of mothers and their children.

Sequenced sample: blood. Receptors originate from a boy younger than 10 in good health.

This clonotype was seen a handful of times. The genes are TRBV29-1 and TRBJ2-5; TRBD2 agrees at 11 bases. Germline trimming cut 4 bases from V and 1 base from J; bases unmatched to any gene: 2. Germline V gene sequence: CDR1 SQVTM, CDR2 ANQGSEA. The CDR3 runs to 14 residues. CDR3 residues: CSVAGLAGQETQYF. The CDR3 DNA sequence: TGCAGCGTTGCAGGACTAGCGGGCCAAGAGACCCAGTACTTC.

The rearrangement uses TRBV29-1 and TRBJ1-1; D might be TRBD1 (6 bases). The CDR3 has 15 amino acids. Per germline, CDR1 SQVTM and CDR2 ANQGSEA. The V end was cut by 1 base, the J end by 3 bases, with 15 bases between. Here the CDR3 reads CSVEAQGPVYTEAFF. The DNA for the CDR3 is TGCAGCGTTGAAGCGCAGGGGCCTGTGTACACTGAAGCTTTCTTT. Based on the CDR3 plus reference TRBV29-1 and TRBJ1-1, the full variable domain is SAVISQKPSRDICQRGTSLTIQCQVDSQVTMMFWYRQQPGQSLTLIATANQGSEATYESGFVIDKFPISRPNLTFSTLTVSNMSPEDSSIYLCSVEAQGPVYTEAFFGQGTRLTVV.

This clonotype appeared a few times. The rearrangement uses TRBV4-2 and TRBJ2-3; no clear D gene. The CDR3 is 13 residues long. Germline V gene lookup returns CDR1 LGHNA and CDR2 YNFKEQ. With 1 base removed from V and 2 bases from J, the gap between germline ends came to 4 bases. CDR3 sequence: CASSQAATDTQYF. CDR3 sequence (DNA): TGTGCCAGCAGCCAAGCGGCCACAGATACGCAGTATTTT.

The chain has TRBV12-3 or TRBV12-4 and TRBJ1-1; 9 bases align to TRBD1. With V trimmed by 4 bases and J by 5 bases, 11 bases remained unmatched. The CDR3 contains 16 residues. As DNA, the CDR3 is TGTGCCAGCAGTTCCCCGGGACAGGGTTCAGGGACTGAAGCTTTCTTT. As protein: CASSSPGQGSGTEAFF.

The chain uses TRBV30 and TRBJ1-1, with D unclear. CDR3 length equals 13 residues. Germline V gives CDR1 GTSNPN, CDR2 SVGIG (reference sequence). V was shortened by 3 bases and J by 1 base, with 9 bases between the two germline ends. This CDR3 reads CAWRIHGNTEAFF. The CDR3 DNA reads TGTGCCTGGAGAATTCACGGGAACACTGAAGCTTTCTTT.

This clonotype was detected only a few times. The CDR3, as DNA: TGTGCCAGCACCCTAAACGTGGCTCCCCCCACAGATACGCAGTATTTT. Translating gives CASTLNVAPPTDTQYF. The chain employs TRBV7-2 and TRBJ2-3; D gene uncertain. V dropped 7 bases and J dropped 2 bases, with 19 bases sitting between them. This CDR3 has 16 amino acids. Per germline, CDR1 SGHTA and CDR2 FQGNSA.

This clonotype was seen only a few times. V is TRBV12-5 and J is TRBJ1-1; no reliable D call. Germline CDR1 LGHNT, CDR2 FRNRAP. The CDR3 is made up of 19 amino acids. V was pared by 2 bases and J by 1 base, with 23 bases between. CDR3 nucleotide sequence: TGTGCTAGTGGTTTGCCCCCCGGGGAGGCTATAAAAGAGAACACTGAAGCTTTCTTT. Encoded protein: CASGLPPGEAIKENTEAFF.

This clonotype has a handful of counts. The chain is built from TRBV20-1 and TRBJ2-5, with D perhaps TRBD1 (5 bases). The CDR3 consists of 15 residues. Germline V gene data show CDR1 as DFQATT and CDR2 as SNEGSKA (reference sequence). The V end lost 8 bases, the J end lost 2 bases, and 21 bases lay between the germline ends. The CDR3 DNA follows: TGCAGTATGAACGCAGGGTTGGGCAAACAAGAGACCCAGTACTTC. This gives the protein CSMNAGLGKQETQYF.

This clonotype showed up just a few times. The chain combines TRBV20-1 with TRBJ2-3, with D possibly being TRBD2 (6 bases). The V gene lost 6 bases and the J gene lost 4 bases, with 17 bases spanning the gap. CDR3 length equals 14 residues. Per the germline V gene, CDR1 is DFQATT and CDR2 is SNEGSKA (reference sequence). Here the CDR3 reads CSARGLRQADTQYF. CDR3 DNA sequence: TGCAGTGCGAGGGGACTCCGCCAGGCAGATACGCAGTATTTT.

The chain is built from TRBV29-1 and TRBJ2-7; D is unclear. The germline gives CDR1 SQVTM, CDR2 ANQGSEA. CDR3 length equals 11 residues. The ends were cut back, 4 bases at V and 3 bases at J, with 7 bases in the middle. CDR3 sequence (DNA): TGCAGCGTTGTCCTGAACTACGAGCAGTACTTC. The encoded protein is CSVVLNYEQYF.

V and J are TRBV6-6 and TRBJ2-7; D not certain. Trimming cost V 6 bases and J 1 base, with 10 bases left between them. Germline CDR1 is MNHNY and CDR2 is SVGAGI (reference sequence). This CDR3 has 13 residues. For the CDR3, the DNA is TGTGCCAGCAGCCGAACCTGGTCCTACGAGCAGTACTTC. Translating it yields CASSRTWSYEQYF.

The CDR3 is CASSTRGHSKSYTF. CDR3 in DNA: TGTGCCAGCAGCACCAGAGGGCATAGTAAGTCCTACACCTTC. V gene TRBV5-6 combines with J gene TRBJ1-2, with D unresolved. Germline V gene lookup returns CDR1 SGHDT and CDR2 YYEEEE. Trimming stripped 4 bases from V and 10 bases from J, with 20 bases between. CDR3 length: 14 amino acids.

In DNA form, the CDR3 reads TGCAGCGGTGGGACGGAGAGAGGACTGTTTTTT. This codes for CSGGTERGLFF. The chain carries TRBV29-1 and TRBJ1-4; D is perhaps TRBD1 (5 bases). CDR3 length: 11 residues. V was cut by 7 bases and J by 13 bases, with 16 bases left in between. Germline V gives CDR1 SQVTM, CDR2 ANQGSEA.

The CDR3 loop is CASIPNEGFVPLGANVLTF. For the CDR3, the DNA is TGTGCCAGCATTCCCAACGAGGGGTTTGTCCCCCTTGGGGCCAACGTCCTGACTTTC. The chain combines TRBV6-1 with TRBJ2-6, with D possibly called TRBD1 or TRBD2 (5 bases each). Trimming took 7 bases from V and 3 from J, leaving 25 bases between them. CDR1 MNHNS and CDR2 SASEGT come from the germline V gene. The length of the CDR3 is 19 residues.

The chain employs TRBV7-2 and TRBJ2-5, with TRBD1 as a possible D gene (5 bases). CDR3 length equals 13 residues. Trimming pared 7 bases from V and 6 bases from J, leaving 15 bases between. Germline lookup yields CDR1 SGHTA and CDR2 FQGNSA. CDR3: CASTNRIQKTQYF. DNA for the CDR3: TGTGCCAGCACGAACAGGATTCAAAAGACCCAGTACTTC.

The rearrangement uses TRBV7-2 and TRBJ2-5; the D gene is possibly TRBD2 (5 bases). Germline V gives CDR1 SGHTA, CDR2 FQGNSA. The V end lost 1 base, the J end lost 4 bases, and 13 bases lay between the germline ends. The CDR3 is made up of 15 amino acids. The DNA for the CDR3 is TGTGCCAGCAGCTTAGGCGGGTCAGGACTAGAGACCCAGTACTTC. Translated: CASSLGGSGLETQYF.

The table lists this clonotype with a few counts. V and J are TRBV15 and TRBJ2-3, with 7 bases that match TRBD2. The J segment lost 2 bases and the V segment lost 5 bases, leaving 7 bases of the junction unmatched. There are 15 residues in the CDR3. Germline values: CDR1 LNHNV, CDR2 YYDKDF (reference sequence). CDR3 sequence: CATSLAGRHTDTQYF. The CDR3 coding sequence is TGTGCCACCAGCTTAGCGGGCAGGCACACAGATACGCAGTATTTT.

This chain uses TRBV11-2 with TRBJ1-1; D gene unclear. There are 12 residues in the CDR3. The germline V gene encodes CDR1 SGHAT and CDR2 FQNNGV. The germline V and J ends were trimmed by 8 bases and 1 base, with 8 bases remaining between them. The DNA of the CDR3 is TGTGCCAGCCGGTACGCGAACACTGAAGCTTTCTTT. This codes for CASRYANTEAFF.

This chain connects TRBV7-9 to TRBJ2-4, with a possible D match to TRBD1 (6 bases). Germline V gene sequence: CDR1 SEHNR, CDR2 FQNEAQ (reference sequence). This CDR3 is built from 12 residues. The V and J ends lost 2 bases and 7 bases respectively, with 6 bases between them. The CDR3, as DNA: TGTGCCAGCAGCTTAACAGGGAACATTCAGTACTTC. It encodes CASSLTGNIQYF.

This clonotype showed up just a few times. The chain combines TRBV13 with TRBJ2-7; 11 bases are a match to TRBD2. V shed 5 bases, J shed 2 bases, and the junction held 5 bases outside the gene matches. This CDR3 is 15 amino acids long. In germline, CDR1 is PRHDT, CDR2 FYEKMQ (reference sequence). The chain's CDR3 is CASSILAGDTYEQYF. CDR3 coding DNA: TGTGCCAGCAGCATACTAGCGGGGGACACCTACGAGCAGTACTTC.

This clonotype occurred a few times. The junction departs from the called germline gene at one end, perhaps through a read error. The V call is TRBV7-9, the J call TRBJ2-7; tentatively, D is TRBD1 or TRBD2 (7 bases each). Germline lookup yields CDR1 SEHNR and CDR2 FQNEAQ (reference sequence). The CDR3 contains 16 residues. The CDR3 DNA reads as TGCGCCAGCAGCTCCAACAGGGGCGGGAGTCTCCACGAGCAGTACTTC. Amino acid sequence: CASSSNRGGSLHEQYF.

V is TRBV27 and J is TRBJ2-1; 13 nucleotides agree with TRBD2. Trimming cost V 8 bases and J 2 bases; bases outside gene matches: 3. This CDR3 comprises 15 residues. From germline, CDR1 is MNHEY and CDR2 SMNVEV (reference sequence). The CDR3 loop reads CASLGLAGAYNEQFF. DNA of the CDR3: TGTGCCAGCCTAGGACTAGCGGGGGCCTACAATGAGCAGTTCTTC.

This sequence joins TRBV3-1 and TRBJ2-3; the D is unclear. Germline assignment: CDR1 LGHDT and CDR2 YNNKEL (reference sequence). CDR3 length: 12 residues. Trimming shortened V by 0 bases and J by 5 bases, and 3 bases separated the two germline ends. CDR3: CASSQDEDTQYF. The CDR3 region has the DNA TGTGCCAGCAGCCAAGATGAAGATACGCAGTATTTT.

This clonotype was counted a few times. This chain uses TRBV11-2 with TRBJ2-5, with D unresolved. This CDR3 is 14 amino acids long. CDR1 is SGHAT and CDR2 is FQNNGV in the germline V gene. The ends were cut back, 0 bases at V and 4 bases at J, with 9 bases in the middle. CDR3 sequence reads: CASSLEGQIETQYF. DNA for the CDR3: TGTGCCAGCAGCTTAGAGGGCCAGATAGAGACCCAGTACTTC.

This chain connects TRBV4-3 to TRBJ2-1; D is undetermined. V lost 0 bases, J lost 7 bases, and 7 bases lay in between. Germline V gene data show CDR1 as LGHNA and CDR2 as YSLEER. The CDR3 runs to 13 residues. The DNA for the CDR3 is TGCGCCAGCAGCCAAGATCTTTGGAATGAGCAGTTCTTC. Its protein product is CASSQDLWNEQFF.

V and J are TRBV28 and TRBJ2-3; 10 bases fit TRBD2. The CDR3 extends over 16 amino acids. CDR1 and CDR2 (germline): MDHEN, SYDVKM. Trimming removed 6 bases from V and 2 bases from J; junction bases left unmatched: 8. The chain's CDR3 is CASSQPGLANTDTQYF. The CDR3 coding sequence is TGTGCCAGCAGCCAACCGGGACTAGCGAACACAGATACGCAGTATTTT.

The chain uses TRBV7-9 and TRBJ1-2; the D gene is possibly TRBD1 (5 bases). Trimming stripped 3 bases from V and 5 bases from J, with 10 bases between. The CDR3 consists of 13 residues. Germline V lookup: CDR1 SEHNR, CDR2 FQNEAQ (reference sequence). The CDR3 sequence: CASSFGEGYGYTF. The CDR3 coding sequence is TGTGCCAGCAGCTTCGGCGAGGGGTATGGCTACACCTTC.